One sample yielded the 32 T cell receptor beta chains listed below, sequenced in a study of vaccination and CD4 T cells after COVID-19 (dated 2022 in TCRdb). Taken with the paper, the label for time point translates to: late sampling 161 to 241 days after vaccination in a few convalescent patients. To prepare the library, PCR was applied. TCRdb records Illumina iSeq 100 as the sequencer. Through fastp at Q25 and MiXCR, TCRdb rebuilt clones from the public reads, retaining in-frame beta chains. Identical CDR3 proteins give one entry, which carries the most common genes and DNA. In all, the sample holds 30,000 or so distinct CDR3 sequences, and roughly 50% of those were seen once. The ten largest make up 5.5% to 7.5% of the sample. The starting material was CD4+ T cells from blood, obtained about 7 months after SARS-CoV-2 vaccination. The receptors stem from a human donor who had recovered from COVID-19.

In this sample, this clonotype turned up a few times. This chain joins TRBV7-2 and TRBJ2-2; 11 bases align to TRBD2. CDR3 length equals 15 residues. Germline V gene sequence: CDR1 SGHTA, CDR2 FQGNSA. The V gene end was trimmed by 5 bases and the J gene end by 7 bases; junction bases not matched to a gene: 6. CDR3 nucleotides: TGTGCCAGCAGCCCTAGCGGGGGGATGGACGGGGAGCTGTTTTTT. It yields the protein CASSPSGGMDGELFF.

This sequence joins TRBV28 and TRBJ2-7, with TRBD2 identical over 7 bases. CDR1 MDHEN and CDR2 SYDVKM come from the germline V gene. There are 16 residues in the CDR3. The J segment lost 2 bases and the V segment lost 4 bases, leaving 11 bases of the junction unmatched. The chain's CDR3 is CASSSPLTSHAYEQYF. The CDR3 DNA sequence: TGTGCCAGCAGTTCACCCCTGACTAGCCACGCCTACGAGCAGTACTTC.

The chain is built from TRBV28 and TRBJ1-1; no clear D gene. This CDR3 comprises 16 residues. Germline CDR1 and CDR2: MDHEN and SYDVKM. With 6 bases removed from V and 4 bases from J, the gap between germline ends came to 21 bases. The CDR3 coding sequence is TGTGCCAGCAGCCCATTTTCCGGATCCGTGAGCACTGAAGCTTTCTTT. It encodes CASSPFSGSVSTEAFF. Complete variable domain (other parts from reference TRBV28 and TRBJ1-1): DVKVTQSSRYLVKRTGEKVFLECVQDMDHENMFWYRQDPGLGLRLIYFSYDVKMKEKGDIPEGYSVSREKKERFSLILESASTNQTSMYLCASSPFSGSVSTEAFFGQGTRLTVV.

The chain combines TRBV19 with TRBJ1-2; 8 nucleotides line up with TRBD1. V lost 3 bases to trimming and J lost 4 bases; unmatched junction nucleotides: 7. The CDR3 length is 15 residues. Germline values: CDR1 LNHDA, CDR2 SQIVND (reference sequence). The CDR3 loop reads CASSIRTGTTYGYTF. The CDR3 DNA reads TGTGCCAGTAGTATTCGGACAGGGACTACCTATGGCTACACCTTC.

V gene TRBV6-1 combines with J gene TRBJ1-1; tentative D call: TRBD1 (5 bases). Germline V gives CDR1 MNHNS, CDR2 SASEGT. The V end was cut by 6 bases, the J end by 1 base, with 12 bases between. CDR3 length: 14 amino acids. The CDR3 sequence: CASSRGGENTEAFF. In nucleotides, the CDR3 is TGTGCCAGCAGCCGCGGAGGGGAGAACACTGAAGCTTTCTTT.

This chain links TRBV7-9 with TRBJ1-5, with 7 bases lining up with TRBD1. The CDR3 contains 14 residues. Germline V gene data show CDR1 as SEHNR and CDR2 as FQNEAQ (reference sequence). The trim removed 5 bases at V and 11 bases at J, leaving 12 bases unmatched. CDR3 nucleotide sequence: TGTGCCAGCAGCGTCGGACAGGATCCATTGGCCCAGCATTTT. Amino acid sequence: CASSVGQDPLAQHF.

The DNA of the CDR3 is TGTGCCAGCAGCCTCGGGTCCTACGAGCAGTACTTC. This translates into CASSLGSYEQYF. This sequence joins TRBV7-9 and TRBJ2-7; D unresolved. This CDR3 spans 12 amino acids. Germline CDR1 SEHNR, CDR2 FQNEAQ (reference sequence). Trimming stripped 5 bases from V and 1 base from J, with 6 bases between.

CDR3 region: CASSPIKHSNEQFF. CDR3 DNA sequence: TGTGCCAGCAGCCCGATAAAACACTCGAATGAGCAGTTCTTC. The V gene is TRBV28, the J gene TRBJ2-1; D is undetermined. The CDR3 contains 14 residues. With 6 bases removed from V and 7 bases from J, the gap between germline ends came to 16 bases. Germline-derived CDR1 and CDR2 are MDHEN and SYDVKM.

This chain joins TRBV7-9 and TRBJ2-3; the D gene is possibly TRBD2 (5 bases). V was cut by 7 bases and J by 0 bases, with 8 bases left in between. The CDR3 totals 13 residues. Germline lookup yields CDR1 SEHNR and CDR2 FQNEAQ (reference sequence). CDR3 sequence reads: CASITGSTDTQYF. The CDR3 DNA is TGTGCCAGCATAACGGGAAGCACAGATACGCAGTATTTT. The full variable domain, with the rest looked up from reference TRBV7-9 and TRBJ2-3, is DTGVSQNPRHKITKRGQNVTFRCDPISEHNRLYWYRQTLGQGPEFLTYFQNEAQLEKSRLLSDRFSAERPKGSFSTLEIQRTEQGDSAMYLCASITGSTDTQYFGPGTRLTVL.

The chain links TRBV20-1 to TRBJ1-2; D unclear. Looked up from germline, CDR1 is DFQATT and CDR2 is SNEGSKA (reference sequence). The ends were cut back, 6 bases at V and 5 bases at J, with 10 bases in the middle. The CDR3 has 11 residues. CDR3 protein: CSAPGNYGYTF. CDR3 nucleotides: TGCAGTGCCCCGGGGAATTATGGCTACACCTTC.

The chain combines TRBV20-1 with TRBJ2-1, with 9 bases aligning to TRBD2. After removal of 4 bases from V and 3 bases from J, the junction contained 4 bases not matched to a gene. This CDR3 contains 14 residues. CDR1 and CDR2 from the germline V gene are DFQATT and SNEGSKA (reference sequence). CDR3 residues: CSAKLAGYYNEQFF. The CDR3 DNA sequence: TGCAGTGCTAAGCTAGCGGGATACTACAATGAGCAGTTCTTC.

The DNA for the CDR3 is TGTGCCACCAGCCCCATGGGCTATGAGCAGTTCTTC. Translated, it gives CATSPMGYEQFF. V usage is TRBV15 and J usage is TRBJ2-1; D gene uncertain. V was trimmed by 5 bases and J by 8 bases, leaving 10 bases between them. The germline gives CDR1 LNHNV, CDR2 YYDKDF (reference sequence). The CDR3 sequence is 12 residues long.

This clonotype was seen a few times. The chain carries TRBV6-1 and TRBJ1-5; D uncertain. Germline assignment: CDR1 MNHNS and CDR2 SASEGT. V gave up 5 bases and J gave up 7 bases, with 12 bases separating them. The CDR3 is 13 amino acids. CDR3 in DNA: TGTGCCAGCAGTCGATCAGGAGAACAGCCCCAGCATTTT. This codes for CASSRSGEQPQHF.

This chain uses TRBV7-2 with TRBJ2-7; TRBD1 or TRBD2 may be the D gene (5 bases each). The CDR3 length is 14 residues. Trimming shortened V by 0 bases and J by 3 bases, and 9 bases separated the two germline ends. CDR1 and CDR2 (germline): SGHTA, FQGNSA. In nucleotides, the CDR3 is TGTGCCAGCAGCTTAGCTGGGACCCACTACGAGCAGTACTTC. Protein product: CASSLAGTHYEQYF.

V and J are TRBV10-3 and TRBJ1-1; D not resolved. The length of the CDR3 is 14 residues. The V gene's germline CDR1 is ENHRY and CDR2 SYGVKD. Trimming pared 4 bases from V and 1 base from J, leaving 10 bases between. The DNA of the CDR3 is TGTGCCATCAGTGTCGCCGGGAAGAACACTGAAGCTTTCTTT. This translates into CAISVAGKNTEAFF.

This chain connects TRBV7-9 to TRBJ2-5; D ambiguous. Germline V lookup: CDR1 SEHNR, CDR2 FQNEAQ (reference sequence). The CDR3 totals 15 residues. V was cut by 2 bases and J by 2 bases, with 12 bases left in between. The DNA for the CDR3 is TGTGCCAGCAGCTTACCCCTGAGCGCACAAGAGACCCAGTACTTC. Protein sequence: CASSLPLSAQETQYF.

The chain employs TRBV6-5 and TRBJ2-7; 7 bases map to TRBD2. The germline gives CDR1 MNHEY, CDR2 SVGAGI. Losses at the gene ends were 0 bases for V and 2 bases for J; bases not matched to a gene: 1. The CDR3 is 14 amino acids. The CDR3 DNA is TGTGCCAGCAGTTACTCGGCGGGAGCCTACGAGCAGTACTTC. As protein: CASSYSAGAYEQYF.

V and J are TRBV19 and TRBJ2-3, with 7 bases identical to TRBD2. The CDR3 is made up of 16 amino acids. The germline V gene has CDR1 LNHDA and CDR2 SQIVND (reference sequence). Trimming at V came to 5 bases and at J to 1 base, leaving 9 bases not matched to a gene. The DNA of the CDR3 is TGTGCCAGTAGTCTCTCCTGGGGACTACGCACAGATACGCAGTATTTT. Translating it yields CASSLSWGLRTDTQYF.

This rearrangement joins TRBV20-1 to TRBJ2-5, with 8 bases aligning to TRBD2. The CDR3 loop spans 13 amino acids. The trim removed 6 bases at V and 4 bases at J, leaving 7 bases unmatched. The V gene's germline CDR1 is DFQATT and CDR2 SNEGSKA (reference sequence). CDR3 in amino acids: CSATTSAPETQYF. For the CDR3, the DNA is TGCAGTGCGACGACTAGCGCCCCAGAGACCCAGTACTTC.

Within the sample, this clonotype is medium-sized (0.01 to 0.1%). This sequence joins TRBV6-2 or TRBV6-3 and TRBJ1-5; D gene ambiguous. Trimming removed 6 bases at V and 7 bases at J, with 19 bases between. This CDR3 contains 15 residues. Germline assignment: CDR1 MNHEY and CDR2 SVGEGT. The CDR3 sequence is CASRWAKGDGQPQHF. CDR3 DNA: TGTGCCAGCAGGTGGGCCAAGGGAGACGGCCAGCCCCAGCATTTT.

Here the CDR3 DNA reads TGTGCCAGCAGCTTATGGGGAAGGGAGCAGTACTTC. Amino acid sequence: CASSLWGREQYF. The rearrangement uses TRBV7-6 and TRBJ2-7; no reliable D call. Trimming pared 2 bases from V and 7 bases from J, leaving 9 bases between. Germline V lookup: CDR1 SGHVS, CDR2 FNYEAQ. CDR3 size: 12 residues.

This sequence joins TRBV5-4 and TRBJ2-3; D is uncertain. Trimming stripped 2 bases from V and 3 bases from J, with 10 bases between. CDR3 length: 14 residues. The germline gives CDR1 SGHNT, CDR2 YYREEE (reference sequence). In nucleotides, the CDR3 is TGTGCCAGCAGCTTTAGTCCGGAGACAGATACGCAGTATTTT. Residues: CASSFSPETDTQYF.

The chain links TRBV19 to TRBJ2-4, with D tentatively TRBD1 (6 bases). The CDR3 is 15 residues long. V dropped 3 bases and J dropped 0 bases, with 9 bases sitting between them. CDR1 LNHDA and CDR2 SQIVND come from the germline V gene (reference sequence). The chain's CDR3 is CASSIGTQAKNIQYF. The CDR3 DNA sequence: TGTGCCAGTAGTATTGGGACACAAGCCAAAAACATTCAGTACTTC.

The chain links TRBV4-1 to TRBJ1-2; 9 nucleotides match TRBD1. The V gene end was trimmed by 7 bases and the J gene end by 2 bases; junction bases not matched to a gene: 2. This CDR3 region has 13 residues. The germline gives CDR1 MGHRA, CDR2 YSYEKL. CDR3 bases: TGCGCCAGCACCGGGACAGGGAACTATGGCTACACCTTC. Protein: CASTGTGNYGYTF.

There are a few counts of this clonotype. The chain recombines TRBV20-1 with TRBJ2-5, with 7 nucleotides matching TRBD1. The junction had 18 bases not matched to a gene; V was cut back by 0 bases and J by 5 bases. Germline assignment: CDR1 DFQATT and CDR2 SNEGSKA (reference sequence). CDR3 length: 18 amino acids. The CDR3 nucleotides read TGCAGTGCTAGAGAGCCCCCGAGGGGTAGGGGGCCAAGGGAGACCCAGTACTTC. It is translated as CSAREPPRGRGPRETQYF.

This clonotype was counted a few times. The chain uses TRBV12-3 or TRBV12-4 and TRBJ1-1, with D unresolved. V lost 4 bases, J lost 1 base, and 10 bases lay in between. This CDR3 has 14 residues. CDR3 region: CASSYRMTNTEAFF. In DNA form, the CDR3 reads TGTGCCAGCAGTTATCGGATGACGAACACTGAAGCTTTCTTT.

V gene TRBV24-1 combines with J gene TRBJ2-2, with D uncertain. Between the trimmed V and J ends, which lost 6 bases and 2 bases, there was a span of 9 bases. Germline V gives CDR1 KGHDR, CDR2 SFDVKD. The CDR3 spans 14 residues. The CDR3 region has the DNA TGTGCCACCAGTTACCAGGCTAACACCGGGGAGCTGTTTTTT. Its translation is CATSYQANTGELFF.

This clonotype was recorded a few times. The CDR3 protein is CASSLKRPQPQHF. In DNA, the CDR3 is TGTGCCAGCAGCCTCAAGAGACCGCAGCCCCAGCATTTT. This chain uses TRBV7-8 with TRBJ1-5; D call uncertain. The CDR3 covers 13 residues. V lost 5 bases and J lost 7, with 12 bases in between. CDR1 and CDR2 from the germline V gene are SGHVS and FQNEAQ.

CDR3: CSARPGLAGAGGELFF. CDR3 sequence (DNA): TGCAGTGCAAGGCCGGGACTAGCGGGAGCGGGCGGGGAGCTGTTTTTT. The chain recombines TRBV20-1 with TRBJ2-2, with 14 bases fitting TRBD2. V gave up 6 bases and J gave up 7 bases; unmatched junction bases: 10. Germline CDR1 is DFQATT and CDR2 is SNEGSKA (reference sequence). The CDR3 sequence is 16 residues long.

This rearrangement joins TRBV15 to TRBJ1-5, with D possibly TRBD1 on 6 matching bases. V gave up 1 base and J gave up 9 bases, with 13 bases separating them. The CDR3 sequence is 14 residues long. Germline V gene data show CDR1 as LNHNV and CDR2 as YYDKDF (reference sequence). The CDR3 DNA reads TGTGCCACCAGCAGAGGGGGGGGGGCTTGGCCCCAGCATTTT. This codes for CATSRGGGAWPQHF.

This clonotype was counted only a few times. V and J are TRBV2 and TRBJ2-5, with D unresolved. The CDR3 length is 14 residues. Germline V gives CDR1 SNHLY, CDR2 FYNNEI. V was pared by 8 bases and J by 4 bases, with 17 bases between. The CDR3 region has the DNA TGTGCCAGCGGGCAGGACGGAGCTGGAGAGACCCAGTACTTC. It yields the protein CASGQDGAGETQYF.

This clonotype came up a few times. The chain is built from TRBV11-1 and TRBJ1-1, with 9 bases identical to TRBD1. Germline assignment: CDR1 SGHAT and CDR2 FQDESV (reference sequence). The CDR3 is 14 residues long. V trimming: 3 bases; J trimming: 6 bases; junction bases outside the gene matches: 5. CDR3 residues: CASSFDRGDAEAFF. Here the CDR3 DNA reads TGTGCCAGCAGCTTCGACAGGGGGGATGCTGAAGCTTTCTTT.